The 21 T cell receptor beta chains reported below all come from one sample, sequenced in a study of shared clonotypes between healthy human individuals. Selected positively for CCR7 and CD45RO-negative, naive CD8 cells excluded terminally differentiated effector memory CD45RA+ cells. Only in-frame clones appear in the TCRdb table, and some are missing; sequencing was by immunoSEQ multiplex PCR. The data hold more than 2 million clones, with 93% observed a single time. Material for sequencing was naive CD8+ T cells from PBMCs. These receptor sequences come from a man aged 18-30 years in good health. Some clones in this sample may be carry-over from other donors' samples.

V usage is TRBV4-1 and J usage is TRBJ2-1, with 10 bases identical to TRBD2. The trim removed 7 bases at V and 4 bases at J, leaving 7 bases unmatched. From germline, CDR1 is MGHRA and CDR2 YSYEKL. The CDR3 has 15 amino acids. The chain's CDR3 is CASKIGLAVYNEQFF. The CDR3 region has the DNA TGCGCCAGCAAAATTGGACTAGCGGTTTACAATGAGCAGTTCTTC.

The J gene is TRBJ1-5, the V gene TRBV6-1; D is possibly TRBD1 (6 bases). Germline CDR1 reads MNHNS; CDR2 reads SASEGT. V dropped 1 base and J dropped 3 bases, with 10 bases sitting between them. This CDR3 is 15 amino acids long. DNA of the CDR3: TGTGCCAGCAGTGAAGTACAGGGCTACAATCAGCCCCAGCATTTT. This codes for CASSEVQGYNQPQHF.

Comments on this clone: Other DNA sequences within the sample encode an identical CDR3. The chain employs TRBV27 and TRBJ2-7, with D tentatively TRBD1 (6 bases). Germline assignment: CDR1 MNHEY and CDR2 SMNVEV (reference sequence). CDR3 length equals 13 residues. V gave up 8 bases and J gave up 4 bases, with 15 bases separating them. Here the CDR3 reads CASGPGQTYEQYF. The CDR3, as DNA: TGTGCCAGCGGACCGGGACAAACGTACGAGCAGTACTTC.

The V call is TRBV29-1, the J call TRBJ1-2; the D gene is possibly TRBD1 (5 bases). Per germline, CDR1 SQVTM and CDR2 ANQGSEA. This CDR3 is built from 15 residues. The V and J ends lost 4 bases and 4 bases respectively, with 19 bases between them. Written as DNA, the CDR3 is TGCAGCGTTGTCGGCGGGGGAATAGCGGTCTATGGCTACACCTTC. The encoded protein is CSVVGGGIAVYGYTF.

The chain carries TRBV7-9 and TRBJ2-1, with 7 bases that match TRBD2. This CDR3 spans 15 amino acids. Germline CDR1 SEHNR, CDR2 FQNEAQ (reference sequence). Trimming removed 3 bases from V and 3 bases from J; junction bases left unmatched: 5. CDR3 DNA: TGTGCCAGCAGCTTTATGAGCGGGGTCTACAATGAGCAGTTCTTC. Translated: CASSFMSGVYNEQFF.

J is TRBJ1-1 and V is TRBV19, with TRBD1 matching 7 bases. The CDR3 totals 14 residues. The trim removed 6 bases at V and 1 base at J, leaving 5 bases unmatched. Germline V gene sequence: CDR1 LNHDA, CDR2 SQIVND (reference sequence). The CDR3 coding sequence is TGTGCCAGTAGAGCGACAGGGAAGAACACTGAAGCTTTCTTT. This sequence encodes CASRATGKNTEAFF.

CDR3 bases: TGCGCCAGCAGCCAAGACCCCACCAGGAGCGCGGAGCTGTTTTTT. This sequence encodes CASSQDPTRSAELFF. The gene calls are TRBV4-1 and TRBJ2-2; D is ambiguous. The CDR3 contains 15 residues. Trimming removed 0 bases at V and 10 bases at J, with 15 bases between. Germline loops: CDR1 MGHRA, CDR2 YSYEKL.

The chain recombines TRBV19 with TRBJ1-2; D may be TRBD1 (6 bases). From germline, CDR1 is LNHDA and CDR2 SQIVND (reference sequence). The CDR3 sequence is 15 residues long. V lost 6 bases, J lost 3 bases, and 17 bases lay in between. The CDR3: CASRSSGGPDYGYTF. The CDR3 region has the DNA TGTGCCAGTAGGTCCTCGGGGGGGCCAGACTATGGCTACACCTTC.

The chain couples TRBV30 to TRBJ1-1; 8 bases map to TRBD1. Trimming took 2 bases from V and 3 from J; bases not matched to a gene: 8. The CDR3 is made up of 15 amino acids. The germline CDR1 and CDR2 sequences are GTSNPN and SVGIG (reference sequence). The CDR3 loop is CAWSSRGRGDTEAFF. The CDR3 nucleotides are TGTGCCTGGAGTTCCAGGGGGCGGGGGGACACTGAAGCTTTCTTT.

This chain connects TRBV11-2 to TRBJ2-1; the D is unclear. V lost 3 bases to trimming and J lost 5 bases, with 5 bases between them. This CDR3 is built from 12 residues. Germline assignment: CDR1 SGHAT and CDR2 FQNNGV. CDR3: CASSFAHNEQFF. CDR3 sequence (DNA): TGTGCCAGCAGCTTTGCCCACAATGAGCAGTTCTTC.

The V gene is TRBV7-8, the J gene TRBJ1-5; 7 bases are shared with TRBD1. The length of the CDR3 is 16 residues. Looked up from germline, CDR1 is SGHVS and CDR2 is FQNEAQ. The trim removed 1 base at V and 4 bases at J, leaving 7 bases unmatched. CDR3 loop: CASSLGAGGRNQPQHF. CDR3 nucleotide sequence: TGTGCCAGCAGCTTAGGAGCAGGGGGGAGGAATCAGCCCCAGCATTTT.

The V gene is TRBV9, the J gene TRBJ2-7, with TRBD1 as a possible D gene (7 bases). CDR1 and CDR2 from the germline V gene are SGDLS and YYNGEE. The CDR3 extends over 16 amino acids. Trimming shortened V by 4 bases and J by 8 bases, and 25 bases separated the two germline ends. This CDR3 reads CASSPNLLAQGGQQYF. CDR3 coding DNA: TGTGCCAGCAGCCCAAACCTTTTGGCGCAGGGGGGTCAGCAGTACTTC.

J is TRBJ2-7 and V is TRBV30; 7 positions match TRBD2. The CDR3 runs 15 residues. From germline, CDR1 is GTSNPN and CDR2 SVGIG (reference sequence). The junction had 7 bases not matched to a gene; V was cut back by 1 base and J by 1 base. The CDR3 loop reads CAWSGEREQSYEQYF. DNA of the CDR3: TGTGCCTGGAGTGGGGAGCGGGAACAATCCTACGAGCAGTACTTC.

This clone was recorded only once. V usage is TRBV27 and J usage is TRBJ1-2; no reliable D call. Trimming took off 2 bases at V and 6 bases at J, with 10 bases between the two ends. CDR3 length equals 13 residues. Germline lookup yields CDR1 MNHEY and CDR2 SMNVEV (reference sequence). CDR3 bases: TGTGCCAGCAGTTTAAGGGCGACGGATGGCTACACCTTC. Residues: CASSLRATDGYTF.

The rearrangement joins TRBV28 to TRBJ2-4, with D perhaps matching TRBD1 (6 bases). CDR1 is MDHEN, CDR2 SYDVKM, per germline. With 7 bases removed from V and 0 bases from J, the gap between germline ends came to 28 bases. The CDR3 length is 20 residues. CDR3 in amino acids: CASNDRDTRRDPLAKNIQYF. DNA for the CDR3: TGTGCCAGCAATGACCGGGACACGAGAAGAGACCCTCTAGCCAAAAACATTCAGTACTTC.

The chain employs TRBV5-1 and TRBJ2-7; D is possibly TRBD1 (6 bases). Trimming removed 4 bases from V and 1 base from J, with 21 bases in between. This CDR3 region has 17 residues. The germline CDR1 and CDR2 sequences are SGHRS and YFSETQ. CDR3 amino acids: CASSATNLGTSSYEQYF. The CDR3 nucleotides are TGCGCCAGCAGCGCGACAAACTTAGGGACATCGTCCTACGAGCAGTACTTC.

The rearrangement joins TRBV7-9 to TRBJ2-7, with TRBD1 as a possible D gene (6 bases). The CDR3 has 15 amino acids. Deletions cut 3 bases from V and 0 bases from J, with 12 bases between. Germline assignment: CDR1 SEHNR and CDR2 FQNEAQ (reference sequence). In nucleotides, the CDR3 is TGTGCCAGCAGCTTGGGACAACTAAGCTCCTACGAGCAGTACTTC. It encodes CASSLGQLSSYEQYF.

This clone was observed a single time. This rearrangement joins TRBV19 to TRBJ1-1; unclear D gene. This CDR3 has 13 amino acids. Per germline, CDR1 LNHDA and CDR2 SQIVND (reference sequence). Trimming cost V 0 bases and J 11 bases, with 13 bases left between them. The chain's CDR3 is CASSIDIFGLAFF. Here the CDR3 DNA reads TGTGCCAGTAGTATAGATATTTTTGGCTTGGCTTTCTTT.

This chain links TRBV15 with TRBJ2-1; a possible D gene is TRBD2 (6 bases). CDR3 length: 18 residues. V was shortened by 5 bases and J by 4 bases, with 24 bases between the two germline ends. Germline V gene data show CDR1 as LNHNV and CDR2 as YYDKDF (reference sequence). Written as DNA, the CDR3 is TGTGCCACCAGCCGCTATCCGGCGGGACCTTTTAGGTACAATGAGCAGTTCTTC. It is translated as CATSRYPAGPFRYNEQFF. Full variable domain (remainder filled in from reference TRBV15 and TRBJ2-1): DAMVIQNPRYQVTQFGKPVTLSCSQTLNHNVMYWYQQKSSQAPKLLFHYYDKDFNNEADTPDNFQSRRPNTSFCFLDIRSPGLGDTAMYLCATSRYPAGPFRYNEQFFGPGTRLTVL.

The CDR3: CASSGLRQGIAYEQYF. The CDR3 DNA is TGTGCCAGCAGTGGTTTACGGCAGGGGATTGCCTACGAGCAGTACTTC. The chain uses TRBV28 and TRBJ2-5, with a possible D match to TRBD1 (6 bases). The DNA matches TRBJ2-7 better at its end, which makes the J call doubtful. The CDR3 is 16 amino acids. Germline V CDR1 and CDR2: MDHEN, SYDVKM.

V gene TRBV5-1 combines with J gene TRBJ2-7; D could derive from TRBD1 or TRBD2 (5 bases each). Germline lookup yields CDR1 SGHRS and CDR2 YFSETQ. Trimming stripped 0 bases from V and 5 bases from J, with 12 bases between. The CDR3 consists of 14 residues. CDR3 sequence (DNA): TGCGCCAGCAGCTTGGATTGGGGGTTCCACGAGCAGTACTTC. As protein: CASSLDWGFHEQYF.